The present T cell receptor (beta chain) was sequenced within a study of Graves' ophthalmopathy and Graves' hyperthyroidism. Study information: Peripheral blood was collected at initial diagnosis, before any treatment.

Amplification from RNA transcripts yielded the TCR beta CDR3 regions. An opening RT-PCR round employed HTBI primers and preceded a second-round multiplex PCR. TCRdb passed the multiplex PCR reads through MiXCR, listing each CDR3 protein once. This sample has approximately 700,000 distinct CDR3 sequences, with around 40% found just once. Uncontrolled infections, pregnancy, lactation or other autoimmune diseases led to patient exclusion. Sequenced input: peripheral blood. The receptor comes from an adult man with Graves' ophthalmopathy.

The CDR3 here is CASSPVQFNGYTF. The CDR3 DNA follows: TGTGCCAGCAGCCCGGTCCAATTCAATGGCTACACCTTC. This chain uses TRBV6-1 with TRBJ1-2; D not resolved. Trimming removed 6 bases from V and 6 bases from J, with 14 bases in between. Germline loops: CDR1 MNHNS, CDR2 SASEGT. CDR3 size: 13 residues.